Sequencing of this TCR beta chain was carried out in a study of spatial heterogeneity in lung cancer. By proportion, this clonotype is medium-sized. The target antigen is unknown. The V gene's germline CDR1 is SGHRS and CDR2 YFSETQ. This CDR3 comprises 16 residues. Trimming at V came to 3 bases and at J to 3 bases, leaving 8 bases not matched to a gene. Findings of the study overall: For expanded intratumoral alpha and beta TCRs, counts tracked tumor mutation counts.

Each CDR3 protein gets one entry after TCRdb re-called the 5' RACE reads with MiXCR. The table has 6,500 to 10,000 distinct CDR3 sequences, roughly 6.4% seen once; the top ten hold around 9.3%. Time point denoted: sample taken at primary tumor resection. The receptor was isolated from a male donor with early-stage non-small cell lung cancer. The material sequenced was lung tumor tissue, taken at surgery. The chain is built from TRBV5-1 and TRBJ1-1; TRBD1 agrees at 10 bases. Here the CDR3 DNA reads TGCGCCAGCAGCTCAATACCGGACAGGGGGGACACTGAAGCTTTCTTT. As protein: CASSSIPDRGDTEAFF.